These 4 T cell receptor beta chains were all obtained from the same sample, sequenced in a study of blood T cells in healthy people across ages. Through a sample-barcoded 5' primer and a J-beta primer mix, a second PCR was run for roughly 7 to 12 cycles. TCRdb ran MiXCR on the 5' RACE reads and lists one entry per CDR3 protein. The repertoire holds approximately 1,100,000 distinct CDR3 sequences, more than 40% seen once, with under 20% in the top ten. The sequencing input was blood. The receptors stem from a woman aged 60-75 years in good health.

This clonotype was seen ten or more times. This CDR3 reads CSAPDRAIGTQYF. The CDR3 DNA follows: TGCAGTGCTCCAGACAGGGCAATAGGGACCCAGTACTTC. This chain uses TRBV20-1 with TRBJ2-5; 7 nucleotides match TRBD1. This CDR3 has 13 residues. Germline V gene data show CDR1 as DFQATT and CDR2 as SNEGSKA (reference sequence). With 5 bases clipped from V and 7 bases from J, the junction kept 10 bases outside the gene matches.

CDR3 DNA: TGCAGTGCTAGACCGGGACTAGCGGGAGGGCCAGAGACCCAGTACTTC. Residues: CSARPGLAGGPETQYF. The rearrangement joins TRBV20-1 to TRBJ2-5; 16 bases line up with TRBD2. V shed 2 bases, J shed 4 bases, and the junction held 4 bases outside the gene matches. Per germline, CDR1 DFQATT and CDR2 SNEGSKA (reference sequence). This CDR3 is built from 16 residues.

V usage is TRBV12-3 or TRBV12-4 and J usage is TRBJ2-7, with D possibly matching TRBD2 (5 bases). This CDR3 is 15 amino acids long. With 2 bases removed from V and 5 bases from J, the gap between germline ends came to 16 bases. CDR3 DNA: TGTGCCAGCAGTTTATTTCGGGGTCGGGTCGACGAGCAGTACTTC. As protein: CASSLFRGRVDEQYF.

This clonotype was observed a handful of times. It may be a read error: a sequence one base away is much more abundant. The chain couples TRBV2 to TRBJ1-2, with D possibly TRBD1 on 5 matching bases. V lost 6 bases and J 4 bases, leaving 9 bases between the germline ends. The germline CDR1 and CDR2 sequences are SNHLY and FYNNEI. The CDR3 has 12 amino acids. The CDR3 bases are TGTGCCAGCAGGCCGGACACCTATGGCTACACCTTC. It codes for CASRPDTYGYTF.